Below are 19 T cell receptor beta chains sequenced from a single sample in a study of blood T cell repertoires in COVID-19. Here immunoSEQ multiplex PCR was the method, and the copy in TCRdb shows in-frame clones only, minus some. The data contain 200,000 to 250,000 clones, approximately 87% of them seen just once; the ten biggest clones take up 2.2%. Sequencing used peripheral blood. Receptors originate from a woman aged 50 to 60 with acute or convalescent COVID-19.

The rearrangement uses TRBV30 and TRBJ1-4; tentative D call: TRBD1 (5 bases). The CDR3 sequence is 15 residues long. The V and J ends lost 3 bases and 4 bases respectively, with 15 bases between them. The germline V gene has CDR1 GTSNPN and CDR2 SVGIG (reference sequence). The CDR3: CAWSTGAALNEKLFF. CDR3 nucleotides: TGTGCCTGGAGCACTGGGGCAGCGCTTAATGAAAAACTGTTTTTT. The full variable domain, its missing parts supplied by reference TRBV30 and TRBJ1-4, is SQTIHQWPATLVQPVGSPLSLECTVEGTSNPNLYWYRQAAGRGLQLLFYSVGIGQISSEVPQNLSASRPQDRQFILSSKKLLLSDSGFYLCAWSTGAALNEKLFFGSGTQLSVL.

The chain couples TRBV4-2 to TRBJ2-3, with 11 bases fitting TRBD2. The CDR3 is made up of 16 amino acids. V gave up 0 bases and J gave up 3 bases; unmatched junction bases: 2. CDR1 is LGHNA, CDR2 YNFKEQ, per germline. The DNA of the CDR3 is TGTGCCAGCAGCCAAGAGGGGACTAGCGGTACAGATACGCAGTATTTT. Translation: CASSQEGTSGTDTQYF.

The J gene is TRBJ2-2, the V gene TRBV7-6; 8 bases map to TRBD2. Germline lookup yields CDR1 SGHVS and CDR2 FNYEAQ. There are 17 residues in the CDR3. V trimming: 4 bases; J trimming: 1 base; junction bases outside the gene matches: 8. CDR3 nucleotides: TGTGCCAGCAGCTCGGGAGCGGGAGTTAAGAACACCGGGGAGCTGTTTTTT. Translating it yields CASSSGAGVKNTGELFF.

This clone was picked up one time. The CDR3 sequence is CASSPLRNEQFF. Here the CDR3 DNA reads TGTGCCAGCTCACCGCTGCGCAATGAGCAGTTCTTC. V usage is TRBV18 and J usage is TRBJ2-1, with unresolved D. CDR1 and CDR2 (germline): KGHSH, LQKENI. V was shortened by 3 bases and J by 6 bases, with 6 bases between the two germline ends. There are 12 residues in the CDR3. Using reference TRBV18 and TRBJ2-1 for the parts outside the CDR3, the full variable domain is NAGVMQNPRHLVRRRGQEARLRCSPMKGHSHVYWYRQLPEEGLKFMVYLQKENIIDESGMPKERFSAEFPKEGPSILRIQQVVRGDSAAYFCASSPLRNEQFFGPGTRLTVL.

The CDR3 region has the DNA TGTGCCAGCAGTTTACTGAGTGAGCAGTTCTTC. Translation: CASSLLSEQFF. The chain combines TRBV12-3 or TRBV12-4 with TRBJ2-1; no definite D call. This CDR3 is built from 11 residues. V was trimmed by 2 bases and J by 9 bases, leaving 5 bases between them.

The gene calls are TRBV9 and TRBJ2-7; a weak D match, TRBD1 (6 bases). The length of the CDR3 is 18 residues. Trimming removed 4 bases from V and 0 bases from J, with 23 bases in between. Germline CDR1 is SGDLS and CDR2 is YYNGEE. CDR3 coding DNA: TGTGCCAGCAGCACCCCAAGACAGGAATCACGGAGCTCCTACGAGCAGTACTTC. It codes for CASSTPRQESRSSYEQYF.

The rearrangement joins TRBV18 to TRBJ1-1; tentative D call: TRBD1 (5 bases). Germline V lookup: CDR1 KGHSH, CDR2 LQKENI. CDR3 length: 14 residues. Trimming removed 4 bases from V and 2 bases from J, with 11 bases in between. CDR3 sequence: CASSLSGGNTEAFF. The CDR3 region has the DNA TGTGCCAGCTCACTATCGGGGGGAAACACTGAAGCTTTCTTT.

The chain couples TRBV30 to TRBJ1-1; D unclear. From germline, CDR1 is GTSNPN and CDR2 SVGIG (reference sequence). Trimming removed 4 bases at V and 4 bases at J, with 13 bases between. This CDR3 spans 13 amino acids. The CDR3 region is CAWNEGIVTEAFF. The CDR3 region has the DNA TGTGCCTGGAATGAGGGTATTGTCACTGAAGCTTTCTTT.

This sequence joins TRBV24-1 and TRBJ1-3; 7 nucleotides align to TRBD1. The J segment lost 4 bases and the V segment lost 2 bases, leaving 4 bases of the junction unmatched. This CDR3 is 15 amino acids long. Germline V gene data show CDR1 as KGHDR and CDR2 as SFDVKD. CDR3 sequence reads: CATSDSGTAGNTIYF. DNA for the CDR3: TGTGCCACCAGTGATTCAGGGACAGCCGGAAACACCATATATTTT.

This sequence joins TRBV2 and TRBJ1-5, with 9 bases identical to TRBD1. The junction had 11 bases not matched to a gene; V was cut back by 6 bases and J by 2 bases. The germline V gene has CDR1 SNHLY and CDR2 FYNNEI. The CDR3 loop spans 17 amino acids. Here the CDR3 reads CASRDRTGVSRNQPQHF. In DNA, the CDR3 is TGTGCCAGCAGGGACCGGACAGGGGTATCGCGCAATCAGCCCCAGCATTTT.

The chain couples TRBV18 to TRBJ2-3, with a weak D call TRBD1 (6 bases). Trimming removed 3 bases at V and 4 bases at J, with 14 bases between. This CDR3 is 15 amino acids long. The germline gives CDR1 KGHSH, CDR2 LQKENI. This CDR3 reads CASSPVRGTSDTQYF. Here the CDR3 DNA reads TGTGCCAGCTCACCCGTTAGGGGGACCTCAGATACGCAGTATTTT.

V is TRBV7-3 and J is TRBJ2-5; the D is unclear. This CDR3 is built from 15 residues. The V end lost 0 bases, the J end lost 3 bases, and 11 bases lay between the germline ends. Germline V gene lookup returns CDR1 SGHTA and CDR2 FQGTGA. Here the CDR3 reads CASSLTLSRKETQYF. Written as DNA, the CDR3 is TGTGCCAGCAGCTTAACCTTATCGCGAAAAGAGACCCAGTACTTC.

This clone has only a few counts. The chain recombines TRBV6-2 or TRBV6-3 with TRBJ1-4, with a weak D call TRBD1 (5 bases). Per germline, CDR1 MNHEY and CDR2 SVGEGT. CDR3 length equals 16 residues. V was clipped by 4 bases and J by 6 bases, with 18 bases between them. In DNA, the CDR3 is TGTGCCAGCAGTTGGGCCCCGCGGGGCGGAGATGAAAAACTGTTTTTT. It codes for CASSWAPRGGDEKLFF.

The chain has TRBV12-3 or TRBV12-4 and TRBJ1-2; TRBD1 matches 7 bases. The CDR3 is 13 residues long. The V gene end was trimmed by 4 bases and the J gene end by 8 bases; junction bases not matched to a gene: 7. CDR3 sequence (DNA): TGTGCCAGCAGTTATGGACAGGCCTACGGCTACACCTTC. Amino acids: CASSYGQAYGYTF.

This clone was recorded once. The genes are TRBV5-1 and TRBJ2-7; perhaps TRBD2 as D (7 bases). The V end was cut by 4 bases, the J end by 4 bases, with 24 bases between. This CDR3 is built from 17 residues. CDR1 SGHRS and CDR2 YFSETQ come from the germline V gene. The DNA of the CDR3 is TGCGCCAGCAGCGTTGTGGGAAGGGGGGGTATCCTTTACGAGCAGTACTTC. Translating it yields CASSVVGRGGILYEQYF.

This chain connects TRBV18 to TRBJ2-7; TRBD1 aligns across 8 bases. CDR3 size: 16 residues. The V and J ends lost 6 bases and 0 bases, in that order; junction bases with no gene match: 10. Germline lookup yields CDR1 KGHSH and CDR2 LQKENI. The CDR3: CASSPQGAGGSYEQYF. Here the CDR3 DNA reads TGTGCCAGCTCGCCCCAGGGGGCAGGGGGCTCCTACGAGCAGTACTTC.

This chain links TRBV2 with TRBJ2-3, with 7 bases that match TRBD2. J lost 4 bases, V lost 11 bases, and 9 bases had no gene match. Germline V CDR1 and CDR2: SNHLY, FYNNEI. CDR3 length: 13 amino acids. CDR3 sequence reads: CAGRTSDADTQYF. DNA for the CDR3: TGTGCCGGACGAACTAGCGACGCAGATACGCAGTATTTT. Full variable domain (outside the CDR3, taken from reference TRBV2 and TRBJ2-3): EPEVTQTPSHQVTQMGQEVILRCVPISNHLYFYWYRQILGQKVEFLVSFYNNEISEKSEIFDDQFSVERPDGSNFTLKIRSTKLEDSAMYFCAGRTSDADTQYFGPGTRLTVL.

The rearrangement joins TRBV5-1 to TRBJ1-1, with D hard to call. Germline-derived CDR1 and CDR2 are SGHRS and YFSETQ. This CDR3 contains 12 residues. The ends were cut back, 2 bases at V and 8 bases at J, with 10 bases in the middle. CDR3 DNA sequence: TGCGCCAGCAGCTTCAGCGGACTAGAAGCTTTCTTT. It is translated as CASSFSGLEAFF.

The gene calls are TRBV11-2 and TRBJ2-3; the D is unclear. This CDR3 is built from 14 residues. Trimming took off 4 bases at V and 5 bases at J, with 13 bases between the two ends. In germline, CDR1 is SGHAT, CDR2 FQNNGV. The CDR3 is CASSSPEERDTQYF. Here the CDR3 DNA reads TGTGCCAGCAGCTCACCTGAGGAGCGAGATACGCAGTATTTT.